A selection of T cell receptor beta chains follows, all from one sample in a study of T cell responses to AZD1222 COVID-19 vaccine. Sequencing was performed with immunoSEQ multiplex PCR; in TCRdb, only in-frame clones are kept and a portion is missing. The sample holds about 100,000 clones; around 87% are singletons and the top ten take 2% to 2.5%. Specimen: peripheral blood, collected 28 days after the second AZD1222 dose. The source of these receptors is an adult who received the AZD1222 COVID-19 vaccine. CDR3s include the opening cysteine and the closing phenylalanine or tryptophan. A D gene is named only where the DNA matches it firmly.

d_call,v_call,j_call,cdr3_aa
NA,TRBV10-3,TRBJ1-1,CAIGQSTEAFF
NA,TRBV5-4,TRBJ1-4,CASSEGGQAGEKLFF
NA,TRBV5-8,TRBJ2-1,CASSLGVQSNEQFF
TRBD1,TRBV11-3,TRBJ2-5,CASSLGAGGETQYF
TRBD2,TRBV7-2,TRBJ2-3,CASSFGRATDTQYF
NA,TRBV7-2,TRBJ1-1,CASSLRYGSGLANTEAFF
NA,TRBV7-3,TRBJ2-4,CASSLGDENIQYF
NA,TRBV7-9,TRBJ1-6,CASSLNGSPLHF
TRBD1,TRBV6-4,TRBJ1-2,CASSGGLDREWDGYTF
NA,TRBV30,TRBJ1-5,CAWSGDKGQPQHF
NA,TRBV3-1/TRBV3-2,TRBJ2-3,CASSQGLHSLDTQYF
TRBD2,TRBV3-1/TRBV3-2,TRBJ2-1,CASSWGLAGVYNEQFF
TRBD1,TRBV9,TRBJ1-1,CASSTGGTEAFF
TRBD1,TRBV3-1/TRBV3-2,TRBJ1-3,CASSQEGQGATLYGNTIYF
NA,TRBV7-2,TRBJ2-3,CASSLAHGTDTQYF
NA,TRBV9,TRBJ1-2,CASNSNYGYTF
NA,TRBV12-3/TRBV12-4,TRBJ1-2,CASSFTGNYGYTF
TRBD1,TRBV19,TRBJ1-1,CASSTSTGGENTEAFF
NA,TRBV30,TRBJ1-5,CAWGPPGLPQHF
TRBD1,TRBV7-3,TRBJ2-3,CASSLTLDRGADTQYF
TRBD1,TRBV2,TRBJ1-4,CASSRQGTTNEKLFF
NA,TRBV12-3/TRBV12-4,TRBJ1-1,CASTGGDTEAFF
TRBD1,TRBV5-1,TRBJ2-3,CASSGSRDREGGTDTQYF
NA,TRBV20-1,TRBJ1-4,CSASKGTKNEKLFF
TRBD1,TRBV5-6,TRBJ1-1,CASSLGQVNTEAFF
TRBD1,TRBV24-1,TRBJ1-1,CATSDLRQGGTEAFF
NA,TRBV18,TRBJ1-3,CASSPSQAYSGNTIYF
NA,TRBV5-8,TRBJ2-7,CASSFFTGTHYYEQYF
TRBD2,TRBV3-1/TRBV3-2,TRBJ2-7,CASSGGLAGVGEQYF
NA,TRBV7-2,TRBJ2-7,CASSLAQGSFISYEQYF
NA,TRBV2,TRBJ1-5,CASSEDLVQPQHF
NA,TRBV9,TRBJ2-3,CASSVEYGRGDTQYF
TRBD2,TRBV7-2,TRBJ2-3,CASSLAGGTDTQYF
NA,TRBV6-5,TRBJ2-7,CASSHNYEQYF
TRBD2,TRBV5-6,TRBJ2-2,CASSLGLAGAGTGELFF
NA,TRBV7-2,TRBJ2-5,CASSLVPSQGRLETQYF
TRBD1,TRBV5-1,TRBJ2-5,CASSYEGTGEETQYF
NA,TRBV19,TRBJ2-1,CASSIVVYTEQFF
NA,TRBV6-1,TRBJ2-7,CASMPSGTQAYEQYF
NA,TRBV19,TRBJ2-2,CASSIWGGGTGELFF
NA,TRBV19,TRBJ2-3,CASSQPRLDESTDTQYF
TRBD1,TRBV11-2,TRBJ1-1,CASSGWTGQNTEAFF
NA,TRBV18,TRBJ2-6,CASSPDSGANVLTF
NA,TRBV10-3,TRBJ2-5,CAISESGLQETQYF
TRBD2,TRBV4-1,TRBJ2-7,CASSQDITPSGSFYPYEQYF
NA,TRBV2,TRBJ1-2,CASSVGDGYTF
TRBD1,TRBV18,TRBJ2-7,CASSPPRFRDSSYEQYF
NA,TRBV18,TRBJ2-1,CASSRQDREQFF
NA,TRBV7-8,TRBJ1-5,CASSMSRDTVEDQPQHF
NA,TRBV15,TRBJ1-1,CATTLIGATEAFF
NA,TRBV9,TRBJ1-3,CASSPNLGQFTGNTIYF
TRBD2,TRBV3-1/TRBV3-2,TRBJ2-7,CASSQALAGAPYEQYF
NA,TRBV5-6,TRBJ1-1,CASSLVRINEAFF
NA,TRBV12-5,TRBJ2-3,CASGLGPWQSPFTDTQYF
NA,TRBV6-5,TRBJ1-1,CASRDVGRKNTEAFF